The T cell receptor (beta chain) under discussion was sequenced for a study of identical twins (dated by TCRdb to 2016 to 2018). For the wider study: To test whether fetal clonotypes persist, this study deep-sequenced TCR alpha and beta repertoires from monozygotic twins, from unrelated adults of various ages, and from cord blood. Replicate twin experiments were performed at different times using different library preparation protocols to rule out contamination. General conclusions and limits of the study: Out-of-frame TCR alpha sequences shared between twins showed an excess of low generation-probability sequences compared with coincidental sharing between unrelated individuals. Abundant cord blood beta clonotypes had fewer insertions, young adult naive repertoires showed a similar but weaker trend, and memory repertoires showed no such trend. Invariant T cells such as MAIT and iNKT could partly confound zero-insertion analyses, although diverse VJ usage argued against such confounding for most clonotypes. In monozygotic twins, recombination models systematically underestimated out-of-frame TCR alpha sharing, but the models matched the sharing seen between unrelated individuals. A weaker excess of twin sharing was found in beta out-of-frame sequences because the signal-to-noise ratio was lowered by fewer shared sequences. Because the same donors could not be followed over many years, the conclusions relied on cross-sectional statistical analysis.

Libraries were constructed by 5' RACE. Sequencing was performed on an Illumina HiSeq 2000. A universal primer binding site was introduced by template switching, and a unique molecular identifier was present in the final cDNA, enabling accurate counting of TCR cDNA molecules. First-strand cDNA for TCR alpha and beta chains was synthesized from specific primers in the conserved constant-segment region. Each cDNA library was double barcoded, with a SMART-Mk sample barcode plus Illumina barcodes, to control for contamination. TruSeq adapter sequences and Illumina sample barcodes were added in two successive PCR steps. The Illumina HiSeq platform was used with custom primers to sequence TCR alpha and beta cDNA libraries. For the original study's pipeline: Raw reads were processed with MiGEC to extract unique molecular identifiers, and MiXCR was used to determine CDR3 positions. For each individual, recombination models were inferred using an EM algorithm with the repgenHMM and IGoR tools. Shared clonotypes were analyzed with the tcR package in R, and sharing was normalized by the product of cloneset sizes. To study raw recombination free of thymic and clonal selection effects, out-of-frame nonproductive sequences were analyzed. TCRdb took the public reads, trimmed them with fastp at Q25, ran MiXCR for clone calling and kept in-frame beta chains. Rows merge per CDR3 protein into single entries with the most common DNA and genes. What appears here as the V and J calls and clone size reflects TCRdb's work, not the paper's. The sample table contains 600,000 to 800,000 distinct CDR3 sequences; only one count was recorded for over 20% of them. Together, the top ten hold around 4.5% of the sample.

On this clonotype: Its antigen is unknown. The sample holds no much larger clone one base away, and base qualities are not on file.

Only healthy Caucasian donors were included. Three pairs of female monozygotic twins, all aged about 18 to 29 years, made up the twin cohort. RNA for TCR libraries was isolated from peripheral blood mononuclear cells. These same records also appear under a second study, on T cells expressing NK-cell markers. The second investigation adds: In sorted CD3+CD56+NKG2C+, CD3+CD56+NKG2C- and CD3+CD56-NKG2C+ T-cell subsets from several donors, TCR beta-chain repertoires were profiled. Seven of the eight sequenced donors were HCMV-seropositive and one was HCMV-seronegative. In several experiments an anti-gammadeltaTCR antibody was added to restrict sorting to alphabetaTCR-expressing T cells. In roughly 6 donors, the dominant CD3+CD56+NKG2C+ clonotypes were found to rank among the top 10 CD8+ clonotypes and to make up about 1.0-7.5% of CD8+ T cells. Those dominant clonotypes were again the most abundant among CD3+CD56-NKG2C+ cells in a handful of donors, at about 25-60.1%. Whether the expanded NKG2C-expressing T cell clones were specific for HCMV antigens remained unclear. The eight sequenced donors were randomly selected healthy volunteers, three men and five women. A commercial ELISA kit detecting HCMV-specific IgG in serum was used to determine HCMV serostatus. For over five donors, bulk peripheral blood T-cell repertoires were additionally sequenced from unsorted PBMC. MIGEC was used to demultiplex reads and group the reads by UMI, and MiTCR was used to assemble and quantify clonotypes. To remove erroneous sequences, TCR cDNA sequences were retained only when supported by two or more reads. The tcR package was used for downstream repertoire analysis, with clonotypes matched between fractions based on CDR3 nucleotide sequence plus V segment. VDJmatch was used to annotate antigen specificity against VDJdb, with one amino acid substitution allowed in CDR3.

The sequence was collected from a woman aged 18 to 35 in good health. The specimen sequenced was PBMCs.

CDR3 sequence: CASLKRDRGIYEQYF. The base sequence is TGTGCCAGCCTTAAAAGGGACAGGGGTATCTACGAGCAGTACTTC. This sequence uses TRBV28 and TRBJ2-7; 10 central nucleotides agree with TRBD1. Here V drops 8 bases and J drops 3 bases, and the junction holds 10 bases not matched to any gene. The germline V gene specifies MDHEN as CDR1 and SYDVKM as CDR2. Reading from cysteine to phenylalanine, the CDR3 counts 15 amino acids. Of all the DNA, just the CDR3 is kept, 45 bases in frame from base 1. The full variable domain, completed from the reference TRBV28 and TRBJ2-7 proteins outside the CDR3, reads DVKVTQSSRYLVKRTGEKVFLECVQDMDHENMFWYRQDPGLGLRLIYFSYDVKMKEKGDIPEGYSVSREKKERFSLILESASTNQTSMYLCASLKRDRGIYEQYFGPGTRLTVT.